This TCR beta chain is from a study of OX40 agonist ivuxolimab in advanced cancers. Study background: Patients were treated with ivuxolimab, an agonistic anti-OX40 (CD134) antibody. Patients with hepatocellular carcinoma, melanoma, renal cell or head and neck cancer made up the dose-escalation patients.

V lost 9 bases, J lost 4 bases, and 15 bases lay in between. CDR3 size: 13 residues. Per the germline V gene, CDR1 is LNHDA and CDR2 is SQIVND (reference sequence). Produced via immunoSEQ multiplex PCR; TCRdb's table is partial and in-frame only. The sample records under 90,000 clones, roughly 84% being singletons. This clone was detected once. Its antigen is unknown. Study-wide results and caveats: Researchers did not establish what antigens the expanded peripheral T cells target.

The sequence came from an adult with an advanced solid tumor such as melanoma, head and neck, liver or kidney cancer. Material: CD4+ or CD8+ T cells sorted from blood, obtained in a trial of the OX40 agonist ivuxolimab. The V gene is TRBV19, the J gene TRBJ1-2; possible D gene TRBD1, 5 bases. The CDR3 here is CASRQGMGYGYTF. The CDR3 DNA reads TGTGCCAGCCGGCAGGGAATGGGCTATGGCTACACCTTC.